Listed here are 25 T cell receptor beta chains from one sample, sequenced in a study of shared clonotypes between healthy human individuals. Data came from immunoSEQ multiplex PCR; TCRdb stores just in-frame clones and leaves some out. This table holds some 660,000 clones, roughly 73% found once. Sequencing was done on a sample of memory CD4+ T cells sorted from blood. Stated subset: CD45RA-negative fraction. The source of these receptors is a woman under 40 in good health.

This clone was recorded once. This rearrangement joins TRBV5-1 to TRBJ1-2; 12 bases align to TRBD1. CDR1 and CDR2 (germline): SGHRS, YFSETQ. V was pared by 4 bases and J by 7 bases, with 11 bases of the junction left unmatched. This CDR3 contains 16 residues. The DNA of the CDR3 is TGCGCCAGCAGCCCTAACCGGGGACAGGGGGCGCGTGGCTACACCTTC. Amino acids: CASSPNRGQGARGYTF.

This chain links TRBV5-1 with TRBJ2-1; 10 bases are shared with TRBD2. This CDR3 contains 15 residues. Germline V gene sequence: CDR1 SGHRS, CDR2 YFSETQ. The ends lost 4 bases at V and 4 bases at J; junction bases unmatched: 5. In DNA, the CDR3 is TGCGCCAGCAGCAGTCTTAGCGGGGGGTACAATGAGCAGTTCTTC. This encodes CASSSLSGGYNEQFF.

CDR3 coding DNA: TGTGCCAGCAGCCCGCGGGACACGACCTTCTACGAGCAGTACTTC. It specifies CASSPRDTTFYEQYF. V and J are TRBV7-6 and TRBJ2-7; D is possibly TRBD1 or TRBD2 (6 bases each). The V end lost 5 bases, the J end lost 3 bases, and 17 bases lay between the germline ends. CDR3 length equals 15 residues. The germline gives CDR1 SGHVS, CDR2 FNYEAQ.

A remark on this clone: Additional DNA sequences in this sample encode the identical CDR3. The chain combines TRBV2 with TRBJ1-5; 8 bases are a match to TRBD1. V shed 8 bases and J 5 bases; nucleotides not matched to a gene: 8. Germline CDR1 reads SNHLY; CDR2 reads FYNNEI. The CDR3 is made up of 14 amino acids. In DNA form, the CDR3 reads TGTGCCAGCCGAGGGACAGGAGGGGATCAGCCCCAGCATTTT. It yields the protein CASRGTGGDQPQHF.

This chain uses TRBV19 with TRBJ2-6, with 7 bases that match TRBD1. Germline CDR1 LNHDA, CDR2 SQIVND (reference sequence). With V trimmed by 4 bases and J by 0 bases, 12 bases remained unmatched. The CDR3 is 19 amino acids. The CDR3 nucleotides read TGTGCCAGTAGTACTGCCCAGGACAGGAAGACCTCTGGGGCCAACGTCCTGACTTTC. It codes for CASSTAQDRKTSGANVLTF.

The chain employs TRBV28 and TRBJ2-5; tentative D call: TRBD1 (6 bases). Germline-derived CDR1 and CDR2 are MDHEN and SYDVKM. CDR3 length: 15 residues. Trimming took 2 bases from V and 6 from J, leaving 16 bases between them. The CDR3 sequence is CASSLDGAGVKTQYF. CDR3 nucleotide sequence: TGTGCCAGCAGTTTAGACGGGGCAGGGGTGAAGACCCAGTACTTC. The full variable domain, completed using reference TRBV28 and TRBJ2-5, is DVKVTQSSRYLVKRTGEKVFLECVQDMDHENMFWYRQDPGLGLRLIYFSYDVKMKEKGDIPEGYSVSREKKERFSLILESASTNQTSMYLCASSLDGAGVKTQYFGPGTRLLVL.

The chain couples TRBV27 to TRBJ2-3, with D tentatively TRBD2 (5 bases). Trimming removed 11 bases from V and 1 base from J, with 13 bases in between. Germline assignment: CDR1 MNHEY and CDR2 SMNVEV (reference sequence). The CDR3 is 13 amino acids. DNA for the CDR3: TGTGCCGGAAAACGGACTGGCACAGATACGCAGTATTTT. Protein: CAGKRTGTDTQYF.

The V and J genes are TRBV21-1 and TRBJ2-7; the tabulated D call, TRBD1, remains unverified against the DNA. TRBV21-1 is listed as a pseudogene. CDR3 length: 15 residues. The CDR3 loop reads CASSNRSRGPYEQYF. The CDR3, as DNA: TGTGCCAGCAGCAATCGTTCGAGGGGGCCCTACGAGCAGTACTTC.

This clone was counted between two and nine times. In the same sample, other DNA sequences code for this CDR3. Written as DNA, the CDR3 is TGCGCCAGCAGCGCCGGGACAGGGGGTCTCGAGCAGTACTTC. Translation gives CASSAGTGGLEQYF. The chain couples TRBV5-1 to TRBJ2-7, with 11 bases aligning to TRBD1. Trimming took 4 bases from V and 6 from J; bases not matched to a gene: 6. The CDR3 extends over 14 amino acids. The germline CDR1 and CDR2 sequences are SGHRS and YFSETQ. The full variable domain, its missing parts supplied by reference TRBV5-1 and TRBJ2-7, is KAGVTQTPRYLIKTRGQQVTLSCSPISGHRSVSWYQQTPGQGLQFLFEYFSETQRNKGNFPGRFSGRQFSNSRSEMNVSTLELGDSALYLCASSAGTGGLEQYFGPGTRLTVT.

The chain is built from TRBV2 and TRBJ1-1, with D maybe TRBD1 (6 bases). The length of the CDR3 is 17 residues. Germline assignment: CDR1 SNHLY and CDR2 FYNNEI. V shed 5 bases and J shed 1 base, with 20 bases lying between them. This CDR3 is CASSTQGRGGKNTEAFF. CDR3 sequence (DNA): TGTGCCAGCAGTACCCAAGGCAGGGGAGGGAAGAACACTGAAGCTTTCTTT.

The V call is TRBV6-5, the J call TRBJ2-1, with 10 nucleotides matching TRBD2. The trim removed 6 bases at V and 6 bases at J, leaving 11 bases unmatched. The CDR3 extends over 16 amino acids. Per the germline V gene, CDR1 is MNHEY and CDR2 is SVGAGI. CDR3 loop: CASSYTGTSAPNEQFF. For the CDR3, the DNA is TGTGCCAGCAGCTACACCGGGACTAGCGCACCCAATGAGCAGTTCTTC.

This chain joins TRBV30 and TRBJ2-7, with D possibly being TRBD2 (5 bases). CDR1 is GTSNPN and CDR2 is SVGIG in the germline V gene (reference sequence). V lost 3 bases and J 2 bases, leaving 5 bases between the germline ends. The CDR3 has 11 amino acids. CDR3: CAWRRAYEQYF. The CDR3 region has the DNA TGTGCCTGGAGGCGGGCCTACGAGCAGTACTTC.

The chain links TRBV27 to TRBJ2-6, with D possibly being TRBD2 (5 bases). The CDR3 has 18 amino acids. V shed 7 bases and J shed 2 bases, with 21 bases lying between them. CDR1 MNHEY and CDR2 SMNVEV come from the germline V gene (reference sequence). As DNA, the CDR3 is TGTGCCAGCACCCCGCGGGCATCCTACCAGCCTGGGGCCAACGTCCTGACTTTC. It yields the protein CASTPRASYQPGANVLTF.

The sample holds one count of this clone. The V and J genes are TRBV5-1 and TRBJ2-2, with 7 positions matching TRBD2. The CDR3 spans 14 residues. The V gene end was trimmed by 4 bases and the J gene end by 2 bases; junction bases not matched to a gene: 2. Looked up from germline, CDR1 is SGHRS and CDR2 is YFSETQ. CDR3 sequence reads: CASSSGINTGELFF. Here the CDR3 DNA reads TGCGCCAGCAGCAGCGGGATTAACACCGGGGAGCTGTTTTTT.

The chain links TRBV30 to TRBJ1-2; D remains ambiguous. There are 12 residues in the CDR3. Trimming pared 2 bases from V and 5 bases from J, leaving 9 bases between. Looked up from germline, CDR1 is GTSNPN and CDR2 is SVGIG (reference sequence). The CDR3 spells CAWSTTGYGYTF. DNA for the CDR3: TGTGCCTGGAGTACTACCGGATATGGCTACACCTTC.

The rearrangement joins TRBV28 to TRBJ2-5; TRBD2 matches 9 bases. CDR1 and CDR2 (germline): MDHEN, SYDVKM. The CDR3 totals 15 residues. The V segment lost 7 bases and the J segment 5 bases; nucleotides outside the gene matches: 11. CDR3 in amino acids: CASTSGTSRAETQYF. DNA of the CDR3: TGTGCCAGCACCTCCGGGACTAGCAGGGCGGAGACCCAGTACTTC.

Concerning this clone itself: This same CDR3 is encoded by further DNA sequences in the sample. CDR3 sequence (DNA): TGCGCCAGCAGCCTTAGCGGGAGCTCCTACGAGCAGTACTTC. Protein sequence: CASSLSGSSYEQYF. This chain joins TRBV5-1 and TRBJ2-7; 9 bases fit TRBD2. With V trimmed by 4 bases and J by 0 bases, 2 bases remained unmatched. The CDR3 totals 14 residues. In germline, CDR1 is SGHRS, CDR2 YFSETQ.

The V gene is TRBV7-2, the J gene TRBJ1-1; D gene unclear. The germline V gene has CDR1 SGHTA and CDR2 FQGNSA. This CDR3 comprises 14 residues. Trimming shortened V by 4 bases and J by 2 bases, and 11 bases separated the two germline ends. The CDR3 sequence is CASSSSTANTEAFF. Here the CDR3 DNA reads TGTGCCAGCAGCTCTTCGACGGCTAACACTGAAGCTTTCTTT.

The rearrangement joins TRBV4-2 to TRBJ2-6; the match to TRBD2 covers 7 bases. The ends lost 1 base at V and 0 bases at J; junction bases unmatched: 3. This CDR3 is 17 amino acids long. The germline V gene encodes CDR1 LGHNA and CDR2 YNFKEQ. This CDR3 is CASSQGEGYSGANVLTF. The DNA for the CDR3 is TGTGCCAGCAGCCAAGGGGAGGGGTACTCTGGGGCCAACGTCCTGACTTTC.

This clone was seen a single time. The gene calls are TRBV5-1 and TRBJ2-2, with TRBD2 identical over 8 bases. The junction had 6 bases not matched to a gene; V was cut back by 3 bases and J by 2 bases. CDR3 length equals 16 residues. Germline values: CDR1 SGHRS, CDR2 YFSETQ. The CDR3 DNA reads TGCGCCAGCAGCTCCTTAGCGGGAAGTAACACCGGGGAGCTGTTTTTT. This encodes CASSSLAGSNTGELFF.

The chain has TRBV12-5 and TRBJ2-5; 10 bases match TRBD1. In germline, CDR1 is LGHNT, CDR2 FRNRAP. The CDR3 length is 15 residues. With 5 bases clipped from V and 4 bases from J, the junction kept 7 bases outside the gene matches. CDR3 sequence (DNA): TGTGCTAGTGGTCAGGGACAGGGGTTAGGAGAGACCCAGTACTTC. Translating it yields CASGQGQGLGETQYF. The variable domain in full, completed from reference TRBV12-5 and TRBJ2-5, reads DARVTQTPRHKVTEMGQEVTMRCQPILGHNTVFWYRQTMMQGLELLAYFRNRAPLDDSGMPKDRFSAEMPDATLATLKIQPSEPRDSAVYFCASGQGQGLGETQYFGPGTRLLVL.

The rearrangement uses TRBV12-1 and TRBJ2-7; whether TRBD2, the table's D call, matches the DNA was not checked. TRBV12-1 is given as a pseudogene. The CDR3 length is 13 residues. The CDR3, as DNA: TGTGCCAGCGCCCCCGGGTGGCAGTACGAGCAGTACTTC. Translating gives CASAPGWQYEQYF.

The sample holds a few counts of this clone. V usage is TRBV9 and J usage is TRBJ1-1; D unresolved. This CDR3 has 13 residues. V lost 0 bases and J lost 3, with 6 bases in between. Per germline, CDR1 SGDLS and CDR2 YYNGEE. CDR3 amino acids: CASSVVGDTEAFF. DNA for the CDR3: TGTGCCAGCAGCGTAGTCGGAGACACTGAAGCTTTCTTT. Using reference TRBV9 and TRBJ1-1 for the parts outside the CDR3, the full variable domain is DSGVTQTPKHLITATGQRVTLRCSPRSGDLSVYWYQQSLDQGLQFLIQYYNGEERAKGNILERFSAQQFPDLHSELNLSSLELGDSALYFCASSVVGDTEAFFGQGTRLTVV.

The chain recombines TRBV6-5 with TRBJ2-7, with 7 bases fitting TRBD1. CDR1 MNHEY and CDR2 SVGAGI come from the germline V gene. The CDR3 contains 15 residues. V trimming: 0 bases; J trimming: 2 bases; junction bases outside the gene matches: 4. The CDR3 region is CASSYSRTGTYEQYF. DNA for the CDR3: TGTGCCAGCAGTTACTCGAGGACAGGAACCTACGAGCAGTACTTC.

This clone showed up just a few times. The gene calls are TRBV5-4 and TRBJ2-5, with 10 bases identical to TRBD2. The CDR3 covers 16 residues. Germline trimming cut 3 bases from V and 1 base from J; bases unmatched to any gene: 6. The germline gives CDR1 SGHNT, CDR2 YYREEE (reference sequence). DNA for the CDR3: TGTGCCAGCAGCTCCCCCCTAGCGGGAGCCCAAGAGACCCAGTACTTC. Translated: CASSSPLAGAQETQYF. The variable domain in full, with the rest retrieved from reference TRBV5-4 and TRBJ2-5, is ETGVTQSPTHLIKTRGQQVTLRCSSQSGHNTVSWYQQALGQGPQFIFQYYREEENGRGNFPPRFSGLQFPNYSSELNVNALELDDSALYLCASSSPLAGAQETQYFGPGTRLLVL.